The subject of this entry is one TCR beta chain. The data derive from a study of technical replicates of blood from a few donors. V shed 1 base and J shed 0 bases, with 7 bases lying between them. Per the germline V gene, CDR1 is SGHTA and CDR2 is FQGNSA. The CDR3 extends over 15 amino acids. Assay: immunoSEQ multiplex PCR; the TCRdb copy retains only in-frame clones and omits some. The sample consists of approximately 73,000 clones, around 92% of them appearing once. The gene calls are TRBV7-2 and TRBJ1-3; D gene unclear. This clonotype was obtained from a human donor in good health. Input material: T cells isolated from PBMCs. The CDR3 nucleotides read TGTGCCAGCAGCTTAGACGTCAGCTCTGGAAACACCATATATTTT. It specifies CASSLDVSSGNTIYF.